The present TCR beta chain was sequenced within a study of graft-versus-host responses after intestinal transplantation. The overall study: Multivisceral, liver-intestinal, or isolated intestinal transplants were given to recipients. Study-wide findings and caveats: Marrow from the recipient contained GvH clones, some of which had appeared first in ileum or blood. Allograft graft-versus-host to host-versus-graft clonal ratios ran high in patients with graft-donor T cell macrochimerism.

Comment on this clone: Its antigen is currently unknown.

The assay was immunoSEQ multiplex PCR, and TCRdb's table has in-frame clones only and misses some. There are about 35,000 clones in the sample; over 90% occur only once, and 21% lies in the top ten. The CDR3 contains 18 residues. Germline V gene lookup returns CDR1 PRHDT and CDR2 FYEKMQ (reference sequence). The material sequenced was unstimulated CD8+ T cells sorted from spleen or lymph node cells, taken before transplant. The TCR sequence derives from a human donor who was the organ donor for an intestinal transplant. This rearrangement joins TRBV13 to TRBJ2-5; 13 nucleotides line up with TRBD2. Near its end, the DNA agrees better with TRBJ2-7, so the J call may be wrong. In DNA form, the CDR3 reads TGTGCCAGCAGCTTAGGCCTCGGACTAGCGGGAGCGCAGGACGAGCAGTACTTC. It encodes CASSLGLGLAGAQDEQYF.